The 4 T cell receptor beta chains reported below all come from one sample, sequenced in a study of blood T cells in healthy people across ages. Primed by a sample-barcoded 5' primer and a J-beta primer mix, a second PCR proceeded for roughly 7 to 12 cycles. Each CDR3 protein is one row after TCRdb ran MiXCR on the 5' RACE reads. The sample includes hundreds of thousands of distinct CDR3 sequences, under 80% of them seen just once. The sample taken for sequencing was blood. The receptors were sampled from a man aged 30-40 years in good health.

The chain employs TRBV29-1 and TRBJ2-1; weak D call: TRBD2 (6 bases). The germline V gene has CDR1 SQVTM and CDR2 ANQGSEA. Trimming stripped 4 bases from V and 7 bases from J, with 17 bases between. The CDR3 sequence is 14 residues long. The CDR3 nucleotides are TGCAGCGTTGCATGGGGGACTGGTGGAAATGAGCAGTTCTTC. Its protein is CSVAWGTGGNEQFF.

This CDR3 is CASSALRDGEQFF. CDR3 DNA: TGTGCCAGCAGCGCTCTCAGGGATGGTGAGCAGTTCTTC. The chain combines TRBV5-8 with TRBJ2-1, with D tentatively TRBD1 (5 bases). This CDR3 is built from 13 residues. The V end was cut by 4 bases, the J end by 9 bases, with 14 bases between. The germline V gene has CDR1 SGHTS and CDR2 YDEGEE.

The CDR3 DNA is TGTGCCAGTCTAACGGGATCCTCTAACTATGGCTACACCTTC. Translation gives CASLTGSSNYGYTF. This chain connects TRBV28 to TRBJ1-2, with unresolved D. Germline V CDR1 and CDR2: MDHEN, SYDVKM. The V end lost 9 bases, the J end lost 0 bases, and 14 bases lay between the germline ends. This CDR3 comprises 14 residues.

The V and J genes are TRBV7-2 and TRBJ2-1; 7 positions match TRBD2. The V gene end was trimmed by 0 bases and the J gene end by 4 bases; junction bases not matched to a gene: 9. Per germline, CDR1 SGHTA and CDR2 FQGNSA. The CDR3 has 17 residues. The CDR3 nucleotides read TGTGCCAGCAGCTTAGCCCGTTACCGGGACTATTACAATGAGCAGTTCTTC. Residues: CASSLARYRDYYNEQFF.